This TCR beta chain was documented in a study of blood T cell repertoires in COVID-19. Study in general: PBMCs, B-cell-depleted T cells, or T cells provided the cDNA or gDNA that made up the material.

The germline V gene has CDR1 SEHNR and CDR2 FQNEAQ (reference sequence). This CDR3 spans 14 amino acids. V dropped 5 bases and J dropped 6; count of bases not matched to a gene: 6. Using immunoSEQ multiplex PCR, the repertoire was profiled, and TCRdb retains in-frame clones only, with some absent. The top ten hold 10% to 11% of the sample, which has 200,000 to 250,000 clones, about 85% seen once. Sequencing was performed on PBMCs or T cells enriched from blood (not recorded which). The sequence came from a man in his thirties or forties who had recovered from COVID-19. The chain couples TRBV7-9 to TRBJ1-4, with 7 bases aligning to TRBD1. CDR3 in amino acids: CASSLTGVYEKLFF. In nucleotides, the CDR3 is TGTGCCAGCAGCCTTACAGGGGTCTATGAAAAACTGTTTTTT. The full variable domain, with the rest looked up from reference TRBV7-9 and TRBJ1-4, is DTGVSQNPRHKITKRGQNVTFRCDPISEHNRLYWYRQTLGQGPEFLTYFQNEAQLEKSRLLSDRFSAERPKGSFSTLEIQRTEQGDSAMYLCASSLTGVYEKLFFGSGTQLSVL.